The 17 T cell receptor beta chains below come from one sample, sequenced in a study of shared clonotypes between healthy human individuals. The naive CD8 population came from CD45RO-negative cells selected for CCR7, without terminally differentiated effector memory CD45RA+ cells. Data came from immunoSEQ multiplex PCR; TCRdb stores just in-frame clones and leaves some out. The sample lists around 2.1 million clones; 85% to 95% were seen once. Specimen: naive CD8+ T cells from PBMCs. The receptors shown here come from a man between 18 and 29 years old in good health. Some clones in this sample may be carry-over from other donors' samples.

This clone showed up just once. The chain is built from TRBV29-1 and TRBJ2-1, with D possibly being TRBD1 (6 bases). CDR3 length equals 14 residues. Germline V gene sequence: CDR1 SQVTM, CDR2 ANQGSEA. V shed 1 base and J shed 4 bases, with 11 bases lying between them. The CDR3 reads CSVEARGSYNEQFF. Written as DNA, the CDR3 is TGCAGCGTTGAAGCTAGGGGGTCATACAATGAGCAGTTCTTC.

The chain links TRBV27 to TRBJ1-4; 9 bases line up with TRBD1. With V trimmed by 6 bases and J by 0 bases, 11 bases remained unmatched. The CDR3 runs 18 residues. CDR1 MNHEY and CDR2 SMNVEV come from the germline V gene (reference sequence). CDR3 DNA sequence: TGTGCCAGCAGGACGGGACAGGGACTTACTGCAACTAATGAAAAACTGTTTTTT. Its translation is CASRTGQGLTATNEKLFF. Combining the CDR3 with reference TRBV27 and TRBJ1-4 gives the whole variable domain EAQVTQNPRYLITVTGKKLTVTCSQNMNHEYMSWYRQDPGLGLRQIYYSMNVEVTDKGDVPEGYKVSRKEKRNFPLILESPSPNQTSLYFCASRTGQGLTATNEKLFFGSGTQLSVL.

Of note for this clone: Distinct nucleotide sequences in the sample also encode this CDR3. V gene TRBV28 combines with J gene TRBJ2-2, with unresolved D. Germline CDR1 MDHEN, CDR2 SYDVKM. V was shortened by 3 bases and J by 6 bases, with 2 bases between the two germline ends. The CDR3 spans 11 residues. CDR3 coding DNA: TGTGCCAGCAGTTTTTCCGGGGAGCTGTTTTTT. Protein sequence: CASSFSGELFF.

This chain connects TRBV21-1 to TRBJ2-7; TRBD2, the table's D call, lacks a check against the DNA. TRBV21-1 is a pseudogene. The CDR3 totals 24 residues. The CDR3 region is CASSNWPTVGRDKLGSGHMGEQYF. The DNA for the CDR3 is TGTGCCAGCAGCAATTGGCCCACCGTAGGCAGAGATAAATTAGGTAGCGGCCATATGGGCGAGCAGTACTTC.

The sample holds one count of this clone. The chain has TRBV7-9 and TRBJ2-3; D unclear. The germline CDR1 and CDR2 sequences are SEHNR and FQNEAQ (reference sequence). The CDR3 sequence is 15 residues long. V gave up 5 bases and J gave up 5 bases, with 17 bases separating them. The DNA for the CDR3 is TGTGCCAGCAGCGAAACGTTCCGGGTGTTAGATACGCAGTATTTT. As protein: CASSETFRVLDTQYF.

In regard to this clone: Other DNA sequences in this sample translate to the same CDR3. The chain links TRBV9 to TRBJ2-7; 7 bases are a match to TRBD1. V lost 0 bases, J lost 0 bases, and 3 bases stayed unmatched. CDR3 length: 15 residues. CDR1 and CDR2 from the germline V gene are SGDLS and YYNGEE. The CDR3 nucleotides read TGTGCCAGCAGCGTAGCTACAGGGGCCTCCTACGAGCAGTACTTC. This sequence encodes CASSVATGASYEQYF.

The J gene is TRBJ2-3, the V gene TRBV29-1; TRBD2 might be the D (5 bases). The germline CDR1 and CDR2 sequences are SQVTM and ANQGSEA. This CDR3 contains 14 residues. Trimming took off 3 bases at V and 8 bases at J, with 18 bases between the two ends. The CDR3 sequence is CSVEGQDTLGTQYF. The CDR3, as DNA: TGCAGCGTTGAGGGTCAAGATACACTAGGTACGCAGTATTTT.

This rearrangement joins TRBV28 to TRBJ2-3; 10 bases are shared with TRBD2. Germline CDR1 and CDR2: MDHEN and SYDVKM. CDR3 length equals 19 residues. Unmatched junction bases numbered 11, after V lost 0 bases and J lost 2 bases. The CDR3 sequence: CASSLWASGRAIITDTQYF. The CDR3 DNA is TGTGCCAGCAGTTTATGGGCCAGCGGGAGGGCCATTATCACAGATACGCAGTATTTT.

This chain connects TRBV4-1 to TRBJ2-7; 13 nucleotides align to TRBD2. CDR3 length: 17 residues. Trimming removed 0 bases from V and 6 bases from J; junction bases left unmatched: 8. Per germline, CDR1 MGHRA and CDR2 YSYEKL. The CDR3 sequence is CASSQDSSLAGGREQYF. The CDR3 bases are TGCGCCAGCAGCCAAGATTCGTCACTAGCGGGAGGGCGCGAGCAGTACTTC.

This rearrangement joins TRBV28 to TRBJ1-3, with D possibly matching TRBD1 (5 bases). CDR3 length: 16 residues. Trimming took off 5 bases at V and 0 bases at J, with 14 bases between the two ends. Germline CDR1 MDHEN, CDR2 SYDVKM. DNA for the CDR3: TGTGCCAGCAGTCCTACAGGATTTTACTCTGGAAACACCATATATTTT. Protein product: CASSPTGFYSGNTIYF.

DNA of the CDR3: TGTGCCAGCAGCTTAGTGGGGTTCACAGATACGCAGTATTTT. Translation gives CASSLVGFTDTQYF. The rearrangement joins TRBV7-8 to TRBJ2-3; no definite D call. The length of the CDR3 is 14 residues. The ends were cut back, 1 base at V and 2 bases at J, with 7 bases in the middle. Germline CDR1 and CDR2: SGHVS and FQNEAQ.

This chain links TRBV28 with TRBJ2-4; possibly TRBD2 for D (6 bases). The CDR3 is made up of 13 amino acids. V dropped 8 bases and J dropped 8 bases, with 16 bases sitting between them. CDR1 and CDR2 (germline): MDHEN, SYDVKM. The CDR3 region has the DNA TGTGCCAGCGGGGGGACCGGGGAGGACATTCAGTACTTC. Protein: CASGGTGEDIQYF.

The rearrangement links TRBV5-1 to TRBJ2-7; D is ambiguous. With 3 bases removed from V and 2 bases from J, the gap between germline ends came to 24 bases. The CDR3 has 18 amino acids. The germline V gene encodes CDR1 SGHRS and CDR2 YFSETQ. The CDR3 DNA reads TGCGCCAGCAGCTATTCCTCCCAAATTGGTGCCTTCCCCTACGAGCAGTACTTC. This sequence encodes CASSYSSQIGAFPYEQYF.

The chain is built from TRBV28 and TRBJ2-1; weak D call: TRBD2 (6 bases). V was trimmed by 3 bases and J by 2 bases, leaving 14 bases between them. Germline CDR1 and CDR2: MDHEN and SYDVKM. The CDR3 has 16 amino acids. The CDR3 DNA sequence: TGTGCCAGCAGTTTGGGTTGGGGGAGGACCTACAATGAGCAGTTCTTC. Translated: CASSLGWGRTYNEQFF. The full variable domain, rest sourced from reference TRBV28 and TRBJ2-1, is DVKVTQSSRYLVKRTGEKVFLECVQDMDHENMFWYRQDPGLGLRLIYFSYDVKMKEKGDIPEGYSVSREKKERFSLILESASTNQTSMYLCASSLGWGRTYNEQFFGPGTRLTVL.

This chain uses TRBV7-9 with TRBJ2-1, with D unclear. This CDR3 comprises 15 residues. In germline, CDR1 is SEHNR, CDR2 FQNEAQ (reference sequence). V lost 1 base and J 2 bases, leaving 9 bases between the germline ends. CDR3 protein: CASSLVSRAYNEQFF. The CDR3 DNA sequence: TGTGCCAGCAGCTTAGTGTCCCGAGCCTACAATGAGCAGTTCTTC.

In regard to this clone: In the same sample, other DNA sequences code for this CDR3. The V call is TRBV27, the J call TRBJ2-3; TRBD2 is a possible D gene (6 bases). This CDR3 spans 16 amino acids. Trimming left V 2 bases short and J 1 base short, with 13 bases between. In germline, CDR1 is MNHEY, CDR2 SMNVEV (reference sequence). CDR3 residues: CASSLLLAEGTDTQYF. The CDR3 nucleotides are TGTGCCAGCAGTTTACTCTTAGCGGAGGGCACAGATACGCAGTATTTT.

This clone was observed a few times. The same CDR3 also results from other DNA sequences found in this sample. The CDR3 DNA is TGTGCCAGCAGTTTATCGGGGCGAGCCTACGAGCAGTACTTC. Translated, it gives CASSLSGRAYEQYF. This rearrangement joins TRBV27 to TRBJ2-7; TRBD1 might be the D (5 bases). In germline, CDR1 is MNHEY, CDR2 SMNVEV (reference sequence). The V and J ends lost 0 bases and 2 bases respectively, with 8 bases between them. This CDR3 spans 14 amino acids.